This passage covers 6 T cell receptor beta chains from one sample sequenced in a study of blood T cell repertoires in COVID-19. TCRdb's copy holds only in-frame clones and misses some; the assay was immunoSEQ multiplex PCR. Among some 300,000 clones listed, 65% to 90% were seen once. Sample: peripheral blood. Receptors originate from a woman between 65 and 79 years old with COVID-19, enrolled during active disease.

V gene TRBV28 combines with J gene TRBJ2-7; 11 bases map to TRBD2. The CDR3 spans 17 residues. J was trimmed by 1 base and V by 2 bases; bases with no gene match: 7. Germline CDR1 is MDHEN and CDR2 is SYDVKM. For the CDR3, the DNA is TGTGCCAGCAGTTTAAGCCTAGCGGGGGGACGGTCCTACGAGCAGTACTTC. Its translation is CASSLSLAGGRSYEQYF.

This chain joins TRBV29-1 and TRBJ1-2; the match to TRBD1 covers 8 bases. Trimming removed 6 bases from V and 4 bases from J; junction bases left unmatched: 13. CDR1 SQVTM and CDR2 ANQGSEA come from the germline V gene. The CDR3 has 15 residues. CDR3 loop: CSVDRVLGAGYGYTF. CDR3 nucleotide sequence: TGCAGCGTGGACAGGGTGCTGGGAGCTGGCTATGGCTACACCTTC. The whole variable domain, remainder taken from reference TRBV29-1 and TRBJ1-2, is SAVISQKPSRDICQRGTSLTIQCQVDSQVTMMFWYRQQPGQSLTLIATANQGSEATYESGFVIDKFPISRPNLTFSTLTVSNMSPEDSSIYLCSVDRVLGAGYGYTFGSGTRLTVV.

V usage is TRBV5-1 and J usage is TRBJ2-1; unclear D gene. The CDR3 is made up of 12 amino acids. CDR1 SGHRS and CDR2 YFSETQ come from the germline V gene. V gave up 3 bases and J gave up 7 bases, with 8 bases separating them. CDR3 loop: CASSSVMNEQFF. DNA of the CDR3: TGCGCCAGCAGCTCTGTAATGAATGAGCAGTTCTTC.

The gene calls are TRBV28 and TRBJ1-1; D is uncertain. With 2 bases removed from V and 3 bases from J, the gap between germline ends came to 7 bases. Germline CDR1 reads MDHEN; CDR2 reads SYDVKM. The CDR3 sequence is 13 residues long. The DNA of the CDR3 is TGTGCCAGCAGTTTAGGTCGAGACACTGAAGCTTTCTTT. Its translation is CASSLGRDTEAFF. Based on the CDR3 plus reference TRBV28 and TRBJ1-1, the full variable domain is DVKVTQSSRYLVKRTGEKVFLECVQDMDHENMFWYRQDPGLGLRLIYFSYDVKMKEKGDIPEGYSVSREKKERFSLILESASTNQTSMYLCASSLGRDTEAFFGQGTRLTVV.

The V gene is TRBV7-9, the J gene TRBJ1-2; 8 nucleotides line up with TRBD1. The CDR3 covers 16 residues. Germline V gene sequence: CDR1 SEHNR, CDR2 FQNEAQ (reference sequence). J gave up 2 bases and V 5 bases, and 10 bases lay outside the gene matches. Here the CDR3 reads CASSTGTGASNYGYTF. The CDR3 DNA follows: TGTGCCAGCAGCACGGGGACAGGAGCTTCGAACTATGGCTACACCTTC.

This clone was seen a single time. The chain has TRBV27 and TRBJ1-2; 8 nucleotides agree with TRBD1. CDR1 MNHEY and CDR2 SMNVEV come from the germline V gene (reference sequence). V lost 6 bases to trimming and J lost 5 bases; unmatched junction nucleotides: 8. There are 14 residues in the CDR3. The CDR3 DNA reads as TGTGCCAGCAGATGGACAGGGAGTGGGTATGGCTACACCTTC. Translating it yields CASRWTGSGYGYTF.